The 10 T cell receptor beta chains given below trace back to one sample, sequenced in a study of cytomegalovirus exposure and HLA in healthy donors. Amplification used 60 Vbeta primers and 13 Jbeta primers. Produced via immunoSEQ multiplex PCR; TCRdb's table is partial and in-frame only. The profile shows some 190,000 clones, around three quarters of them singletons. Material: PBMCs. The origin of the receptors is a woman in her twenties or thirties in good health and CMV-seropositive.

This sequence joins TRBV27 and TRBJ2-6; maybe TRBD1 (5 bases). CDR3 size: 18 residues. The germline V gene has CDR1 MNHEY and CDR2 SMNVEV (reference sequence). V was trimmed by 4 bases and J by 0 bases, leaving 16 bases between them. The CDR3 region is CASSSTVRSLSGANVLTF. DNA for the CDR3: TGTGCCAGCAGTTCGACAGTTCGCTCCCTCTCTGGGGCCAACGTCCTGACTTTC.

CDR3 sequence: CASSLVRGRDTQYF. The CDR3 DNA is TGTGCCAGCAGCTTAGTGCGGGGTCGAGATACGCAGTATTTT. The genes are TRBV7-8 and TRBJ2-3; D is possibly TRBD2 (6 bases). CDR1 SGHVS and CDR2 FQNEAQ come from the germline V gene. This CDR3 comprises 14 residues. With 1 base removed from V and 5 bases from J, the gap between germline ends came to 10 bases.

The V and J genes are TRBV28 and TRBJ1-4; 7 nucleotides align to TRBD1. The J segment lost 8 bases and the V segment lost 6 bases, leaving 6 bases of the junction unmatched. CDR3 length: 13 residues. Germline-derived CDR1 and CDR2 are MDHEN and SYDVKM. The CDR3 DNA sequence: TGTGCCAGCAGAGTCACAGGGGCAGAAAAACTGTTTTTT. Its translation is CASRVTGAEKLFF.

The chain is built from TRBV29-1 and TRBJ1-1; 11 bases fit TRBD1. The junction had 10 bases not matched to a gene; V was cut back by 6 bases and J by 4 bases. The germline CDR1 and CDR2 sequences are SQVTM and ANQGSEA. The CDR3 runs to 15 residues. In DNA, the CDR3 is TGCAGCGTATACGGGTGGGGGACAGGGGGCACTGAAGCTTTCTTT. It yields the protein CSVYGWGTGGTEAFF. The full variable domain, rest sourced from reference TRBV29-1 and TRBJ1-1, is SAVISQKPSRDICQRGTSLTIQCQVDSQVTMMFWYRQQPGQSLTLIATANQGSEATYESGFVIDKFPISRPNLTFSTLTVSNMSPEDSSIYLCSVYGWGTGGTEAFFGQGTRLTVV.

This chain joins TRBV2 and TRBJ2-7; 9 bases match TRBD1. This CDR3 comprises 11 residues. V shed 6 bases and J 11 bases; nucleotides not matched to a gene: 5. Germline-derived CDR1 and CDR2 are SNHLY and FYNNEI. CDR3: CASRGTGRKYF. As DNA, the CDR3 is TGTGCCAGCAGGGGGACAGGGCGGAAGTACTTC.

This clone was recorded only once. The chain recombines TRBV27 with TRBJ1-1; D not resolved. CDR3 length: 13 amino acids. The V end lost 2 bases, the J end lost 1 base, and 5 bases lay between the germline ends. The V gene's germline CDR1 is MNHEY and CDR2 SMNVEV (reference sequence). CDR3 sequence (DNA): TGTGCCAGCAGTTTAAGCCGGAACACTGAAGCTTTCTTT. It specifies CASSLSRNTEAFF.

V gene TRBV9 combines with J gene TRBJ2-7; D unresolved. The CDR3 has 10 residues. The germline gives CDR1 SGDLS, CDR2 YYNGEE. Trimming removed 5 bases from V and 7 bases from J, with 7 bases in between. The CDR3 DNA reads TGTGCCAGCAGGTGCCTAGAGCAGTACTTC. This gives the protein CASRCLEQYF.

This clone turned up a few times. The chain uses TRBV7-9 and TRBJ1-2; D gene uncertain. Trimming removed 3 bases from V and 1 base from J, with 6 bases in between. The germline CDR1 and CDR2 sequences are SEHNR and FQNEAQ (reference sequence). CDR3 size: 13 residues. CDR3 region: CASSFYSNYGYTF. CDR3 nucleotide sequence: TGTGCCAGCAGCTTTTACAGTAACTATGGCTACACCTTC.

The chain links TRBV7-9 to TRBJ2-7; 7 bases are shared with TRBD1. Germline loops: CDR1 SEHNR, CDR2 FQNEAQ (reference sequence). V shed 1 base and J 6 bases; nucleotides not matched to a gene: 3. The CDR3 sequence is 13 residues long. CDR3 sequence reads: CASSLGTGAEQYF. The CDR3 DNA reads as TGTGCCAGCAGCTTAGGGACAGGCGCCGAGCAGTACTTC.

The chain links TRBV6-5 to TRBJ2-7, with 13 bases identical to TRBD2. Germline V lookup: CDR1 MNHEY, CDR2 SVGAGI. V trimming: 5 bases; J trimming: 4 bases; junction bases outside the gene matches: 5. The CDR3 has 15 residues. CDR3 sequence (DNA): TGTGCCAGCAGTAAACAGACTAGCGGGGGGTACGAGCAGTACTTC. Protein product: CASSKQTSGGYEQYF.